The rows below give T cell receptor beta chains drawn from one sample of a study of shared clonotypes between healthy human individuals. Repertoires were generated with immunoSEQ multiplex PCR, while TCRdb's copy carries only in-frame clones and drops some. In the table there are roughly 600,000 clones, more than 95% of which are singletons. Sequenced input: naive CD8+ T cells sorted from blood. These TCRs come from a man younger than 40 in good health. CDR3s include the opening cysteine and the closing phenylalanine or tryptophan. D genes are given only for firm matches. Size values are once, few and many counts, or a class for expanded clones, and some rows have none.

NA NA TRBJ2-7 TRBV19 TGTGCCAGTAGTATCTTTGCTAGCGCACCCGCCTACGAGCAGTACTTC CASSIFASAPAYEQYF
NA NA TRBJ2-7 TRBV5-1 TGCGCCAGCAGCTTAGGGCAGGACGCCTACGAGCAGTACTTC CASSLGQDAYEQYF
NA TRBD2 TRBJ2-1 TRBV19 TGTGCCAGTACCATCGGGACTAGCACCAGCAATGAGCAGTTCTTC CASTIGTSTSNEQFF
NA NA TRBJ2-7 TRBV14 TGTGCCAGCAGCCAAGTTCAGCGGGCCGAGCAGTACTTC CASSQVQRAEQYF
NA TRBD1 TRBJ2-4 TRBV5-4 TGTGCCAGCAGCGAGACAGGGCCCAACACCATTCAGTACTTC CASSETGPNTIQYF
NA NA TRBJ1-3 TRBV5-5 TGTGCCAGCAGTTTACGACCGACGGACGGGTTCTCTGGAAACACCATATATTTT CASSLRPTDGFSGNTIYF
NA TRBD1 TRBJ2-7 TRBV7-9 TGTGCCAGCAGCTCCGGGACAGGGTTCAACGAGCAGTACTTC CASSSGTGFNEQYF
NA NA TRBJ2-7 TRBV13 TGTGCCAGCAGCTTATTCCACGAGCAGTACTTC CASSLFHEQYF
NA NA TRBJ1-1 TRBV4-1 TGCGCCAGCATCCGGGGCGGCACTGAAGCTTTCTTT CASIRGGTEAFF
NA TRBD1 TRBJ1-2 TRBV19 TGTGCCAGTAGTATACTGGCGACAGGGGCGAACTATGGCTACACCTTC CASSILATGANYGYTF
NA TRBD2 TRBJ2-3 TRBV4-1 TGCGCCAGCAGCCTGGGACTAGGGCATGCAGATACGCAGTATTTT CASSLGLGHADTQYF
NA NA TRBJ2-2 TRBV7-9 TGTGCCAGCAGCTCGACCGACAGGGAGGTGACCGGGGAGCTGTTTTTT CASSSTDREVTGELFF
NA NA TRBJ1-2 TRBV29-1 TGCAGCGTTGAGGCTGGGACCTATGGCTACACCTTC CSVEAGTYGYTF
NA NA TRBJ2-7 TRBV19 TGTGCCAGTAAAGGCTACGAGCAGTACTTC CASKGYEQYF
NA NA TRBJ2-7 TRBV27 TGTGCCAGCAACAGGTCTGGCGGGATGAGAGGGGAGCAGTACTTC CASNRSGGMRGEQYF
NA NA TRBJ1-2 TRBV28 TGTGCCAGCAGTCACAGGGCTGGTGGCTACACCTTC CASSHRAGGYTF
NA NA TRBJ1-4 TRBV15 TGTGCCACCAGACAACAGGTACGTATCGAAAAACTGTTTTTT CATRQQVRIEKLFF
NA NA TRBJ2-1 TRBV6-1 TGTGCCAGCAAGGAGAAGCAGTTCTTC CASKEKQFF
NA TRBD2 TRBJ2-7 TRBV15 TGTGCCACCAGCAGAGGGCTAGCGGGCCTTGAGCAGTACTTC CATSRGLAGLEQYF
NA TRBD2 TRBJ2-7 TRBV9 TGTGCCAGCAGCGTAGGGGGAGGGACGGCCAGCTCCTACGAGCAGTACTTC CASSVGGGTASSYEQYF
NA NA TRBJ2-1 TRBV6-5 TGTGCCAGCAGGAGCTCCTACAATGAGCAGTTCTTC CASRSSYNEQFF
NA NA TRBJ2-2 TRBV6-1 TGTGCCAGCAGGCAAGGACCCGGGGAGCTGTTTTTT CASRQGPGELFF
NA NA TRBJ2-7 TRBV11-2 TGTGCCAGCAGCTTACAAACAGACATCTCCTACGAGCAGTACTTC CASSLQTDISYEQYF
NA NA TRBJ2-7 TRBV29-1 TGCAGCGTTCTGGGCCTGGGCTACGAGCAGTACTTC CSVLGLGYEQYF
NA NA TRBJ2-5 TRBV2 TGTGCCAGCAGTTGGGCTTACCAAGAGACCCAGTACTTC CASSWAYQETQYF
NA NA TRBJ2-1 TRBV5-1 TGCGCCAGCAGCTTGTATCAACTTGGGTACAATGAGCAGTTCTTC CASSLYQLGYNEQFF
NA NA TRBJ2-3 TRBV10-2 TGCGCCAGCAGTGCGGCGGGATTCACAGATACGCAGTATTTT CASSAAGFTDTQYF
NA TRBD2 TRBJ2-7 TRBV11-2 TGTGCCAGCAGCGCCCTCGGGGGGTCCTACGAGCAGTACTTC CASSALGGSYEQYF
NA NA TRBJ2-2 TRBV7-9 TGTGCCAGCAGCTTATTACAGGGCGTCACCGGGGAGCTGTTTTTT CASSLLQGVTGELFF
NA NA TRBJ1-4 TRBV11-2 TGTGCCAGCAGCTTGACAGAAGATGAAAAACTGTTTTTT CASSLTEDEKLFF
NA NA TRBJ1-2 TRBV4-3 TGCGCCAGCAGCCAAGATAATATTGCATCCTATGGCTACACCTTC CASSQDNIASYGYTF
NA TRBD2 TRBJ2-1 TRBV7-6 TGTGCCAGCAGCGCGCCCGAGGTGACTAGCGTATACAATGAGCAGTTCTTC CASSAPEVTSVYNEQFF
NA NA TRBJ1-4 TRBV6-5 TGTGCCAGCAGTTCCTCCGGGGGCGCAGGCGAAAAACTGTTTTTT CASSSSGGAGEKLFF
NA TRBD1 TRBJ1-5 TRBV6-1 TGTGCCAGCAGTAAGACAGGGCCTCATCAGCCCCAGCATTTT CASSKTGPHQPQHF
once TRBD1 TRBJ2-3 TRBV19 TGTGCCAGTAGTGGATCAAGGGACAGCGGTTGGTTGGATACGCAGTATTTT CASSGSRDSGWLDTQYF
NA TRBD1 TRBJ1-2 TRBV7-8 TGTGCCAGCAGCCCTGGGACAGGGGCGATATCGAACTATGGCTACACCTTC CASSPGTGAISNYGYTF
NA TRBD2 TRBJ2-1 TRBV7-9 TGTGCCAGCAGCGACCTAGCGGGCCAGCGTGACAATGAGCAGTTCTTC CASSDLAGQRDNEQFF
NA TRBD2 TRBJ2-1 TRBV27 TGTGCCAGCAGTTTCGCGGGAGGGCCCCACAATGAGCAGTTCTTC CASSFAGGPHNEQFF
NA NA TRBJ2-7 TRBV7-7 TGTGCTAGCAGCTTTACGGCTTCCTACGAGCAGTACTTC CASSFTASYEQYF
NA TRBD2 TRBJ2-1 TRBV19 TGTGCCAGTAGTGACTGGACTAGCGGGAGGACTTATGAGCAGTTCTTC CASSDWTSGRTYEQFF
NA NA TRBJ2-7 TRBV4-3 TGCGCCAGCAGCCAAGGGACTCCTAACTACGAGCAGTACTTC CASSQGTPNYEQYF
NA TRBD2 TRBJ2-1 TRBV7-9 TGTGCCAGCAGCTCTCGACTAGCGGAGAAATACAATGAGCAGTTCTTC CASSSRLAEKYNEQFF
NA NA TRBJ2-1 TRBV29-1 TGCAGTACAGGAGCAAGCAGCTCCTACAATGAGCAGTTCTTC CSTGASSSYNEQFF
NA TRBD2 TRBJ2-2 TRBV14 TGTGCCAGCAGCCTCGGGACTAGCGGTAACACCGGGGAGCTGTTTTTT CASSLGTSGNTGELFF
NA NA TRBJ1-1 TRBV5-4 TGTGCCAGCAGCTTGGGGGACTTCATGAACACTGAAGCTTTCTTT CASSLGDFMNTEAFF
NA NA TRBJ2-6 TRBV18 TGTGCCAGCTCCGAATACTCTGGGGCCAACGTCCTGACTTTC CASSEYSGANVLTF
NA TRBD1 TRBJ2-2 TRBV6-4 TGTGCCAGCAGCAAGACAGGGGTAACCGGGGAGCTGTTTTTT CASSKTGVTGELFF
NA NA TRBJ1-2 TRBV6-5 TGTGCCAGCAGTTACTCGTTCGGCCAGGGTAACTATGGCTACACCTTC CASSYSFGQGNYGYTF
NA TRBD2 TRBJ2-1 TRBV29-1 TGCAGCGTTGAACCAGGGCTAGCGGGGTTGTACAATGAGCAGTTCTTC CSVEPGLAGLYNEQFF
NA NA TRBJ1-1 TRBV29-1 TGCAGCGTTGACAGGGAGCCGTACACTGAAGCTTTCTTT CSVDREPYTEAFF
NA NA TRBJ2-3 TRBV7-2 TGTGCCAGCAGCCCACTTGCAGATACGCAGTATTTT CASSPLADTQYF
NA NA TRBJ2-2 TRBV7-6 TGTGCCAGCACCTTAGGACCGATCACCGGGGAGCTGTTTTTT CASTLGPITGELFF
NA NA TRBJ2-5 TRBV10-2 TGCGCCAGCAGTGATGCGAGCCGGGAGACCCAGTACTTC CASSDASRETQYF
NA NA TRBJ2-1 TRBV14 TGTGCCAGCAGCCTCCCCCTCGGGGACGCCTACAATGAGCAGTTCTTC CASSLPLGDAYNEQFF
NA TRBD1 TRBJ2-1 TRBV5-1 TGCGCCAGCAGCTTGGGGACAGGGGGCTTGGGCAATGAGCAGTTCTTC CASSLGTGGLGNEQFF
NA TRBD2 TRBJ2-2 TRBV9 TGTGCCGGGACTAGCGGGAGACCCGGGGAGCTGTTTTTT CAGTSGRPGELFF
NA NA TRBJ2-7 TRBV7-2 TGTGCCAGCAGCCCTACCCGACGCACCTACGAGCAGTACTTC CASSPTRRTYEQYF